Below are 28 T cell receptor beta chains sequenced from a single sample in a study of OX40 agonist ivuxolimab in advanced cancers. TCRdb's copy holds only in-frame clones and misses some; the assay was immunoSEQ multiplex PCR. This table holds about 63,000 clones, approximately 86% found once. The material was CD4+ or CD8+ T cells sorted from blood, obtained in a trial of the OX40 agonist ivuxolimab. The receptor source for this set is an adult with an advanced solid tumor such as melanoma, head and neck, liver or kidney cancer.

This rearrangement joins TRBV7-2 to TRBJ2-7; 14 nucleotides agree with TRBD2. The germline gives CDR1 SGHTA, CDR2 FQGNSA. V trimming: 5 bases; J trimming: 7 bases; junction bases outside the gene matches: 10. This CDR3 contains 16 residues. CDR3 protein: CASSPGTSGRVREQYF. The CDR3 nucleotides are TGTGCCAGCAGCCCCGGGACTAGCGGGAGAGTGAGGGAGCAGTACTTC.

CDR3 sequence: CASSLGDSTYEQYF. The DNA of the CDR3 is TGTGCCAGCAGCTTAGGGGACTCTACCTACGAGCAGTACTTC. The chain employs TRBV7-9 and TRBJ2-7; perhaps TRBD2 as D (6 bases). The ends were cut back, 1 base at V and 2 bases at J, with 9 bases in the middle. The CDR3 is 14 residues long. Germline CDR1 SEHNR, CDR2 FQNEAQ (reference sequence).

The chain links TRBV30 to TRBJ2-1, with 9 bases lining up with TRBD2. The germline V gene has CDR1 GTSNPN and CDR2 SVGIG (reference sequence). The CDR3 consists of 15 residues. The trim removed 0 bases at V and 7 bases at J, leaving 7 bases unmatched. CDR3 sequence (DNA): TGTGCCTGGAGTGTACAGAATAGCGGGAGAAATGAGCAGTTCTTC. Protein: CAWSVQNSGRNEQFF.

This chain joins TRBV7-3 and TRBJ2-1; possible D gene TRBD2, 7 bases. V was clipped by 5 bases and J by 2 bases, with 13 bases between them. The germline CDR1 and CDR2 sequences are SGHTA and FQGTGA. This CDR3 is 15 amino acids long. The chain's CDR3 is CASSRGRETYNEQFF. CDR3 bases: TGTGCCAGCAGCCGGGGGCGGGAGACCTACAATGAGCAGTTCTTC.

CDR3 bases: TGCGCCAGCAGCGACTTGCCGACAGGGAGGGGGGAGACCCAGTACTTC. Amino acid sequence: CASSDLPTGRGETQYF. This chain uses TRBV5-1 with TRBJ2-5; either TRBD1 or TRBD2 may supply D (7 bases each). The germline V and J ends were trimmed by 4 bases and 5 bases, with 21 bases remaining between them. From germline, CDR1 is SGHRS and CDR2 YFSETQ. CDR3 size: 16 residues.

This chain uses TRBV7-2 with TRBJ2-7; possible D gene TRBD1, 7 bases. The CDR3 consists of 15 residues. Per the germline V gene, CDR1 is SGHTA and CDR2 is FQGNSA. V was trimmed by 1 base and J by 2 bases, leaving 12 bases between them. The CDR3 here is CASSLDRRGPYEQYF. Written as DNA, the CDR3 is TGTGCCAGCAGCTTAGATCGGAGGGGGCCCTACGAGCAGTACTTC.

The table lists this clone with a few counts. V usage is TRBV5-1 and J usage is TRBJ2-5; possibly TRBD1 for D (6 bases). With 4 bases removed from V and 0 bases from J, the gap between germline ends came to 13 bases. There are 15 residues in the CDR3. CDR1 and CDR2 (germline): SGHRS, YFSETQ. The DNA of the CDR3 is TGCGCCAGCAGCCGACGGACAGTACACCAAGAGACCCAGTACTTC. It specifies CASSRRTVHQETQYF.

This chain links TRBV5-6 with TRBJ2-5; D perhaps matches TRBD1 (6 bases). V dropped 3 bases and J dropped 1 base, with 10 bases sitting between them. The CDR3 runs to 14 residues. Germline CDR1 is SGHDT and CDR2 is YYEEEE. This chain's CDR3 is CASSYGTLQETQYF. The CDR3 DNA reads TGTGCCAGCAGCTACGGGACACTCCAAGAGACCCAGTACTTC.

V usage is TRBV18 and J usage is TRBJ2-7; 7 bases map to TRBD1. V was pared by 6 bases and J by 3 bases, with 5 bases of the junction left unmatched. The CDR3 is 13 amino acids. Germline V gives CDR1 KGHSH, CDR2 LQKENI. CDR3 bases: TGTGCCAGCTCGGACGGGACAGACTACGAGCAGTACTTC. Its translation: CASSDGTDYEQYF.

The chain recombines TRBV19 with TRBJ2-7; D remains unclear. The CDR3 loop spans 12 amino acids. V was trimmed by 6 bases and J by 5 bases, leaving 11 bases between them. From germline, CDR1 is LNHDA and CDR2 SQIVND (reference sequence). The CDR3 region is CASSPGSHEQYF. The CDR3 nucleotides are TGTGCCAGTAGCCCAGGTTCCCACGAGCAGTACTTC.

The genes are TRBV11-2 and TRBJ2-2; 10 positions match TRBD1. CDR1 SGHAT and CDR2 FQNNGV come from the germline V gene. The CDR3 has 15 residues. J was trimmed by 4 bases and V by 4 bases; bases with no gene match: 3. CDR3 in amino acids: CASSSRDRGTGELFF. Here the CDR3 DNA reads TGTGCCAGCAGCTCCCGGGACAGGGGCACCGGGGAGCTGTTTTTT. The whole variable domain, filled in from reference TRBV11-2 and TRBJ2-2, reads EAGVAQSPRYKIIEKRQSVAFWCNPISGHATLYWYQQILGQGPKLLIQFQNNGVVDDSQLPKDRFSAERLKGVDSTLKIQPAKLEDSAVYLCASSSRDRGTGELFFGEGSRLTVL.

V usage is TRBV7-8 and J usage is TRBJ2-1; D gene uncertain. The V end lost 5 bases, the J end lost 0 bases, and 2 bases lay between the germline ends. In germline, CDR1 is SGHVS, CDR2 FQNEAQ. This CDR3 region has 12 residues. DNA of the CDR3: TGTGCCAGCAGCACCTCCTACAATGAGCAGTTCTTC. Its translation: CASSTSYNEQFF.

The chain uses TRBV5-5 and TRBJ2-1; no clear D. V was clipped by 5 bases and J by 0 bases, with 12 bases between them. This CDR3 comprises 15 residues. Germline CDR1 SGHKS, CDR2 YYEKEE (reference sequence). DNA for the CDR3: TGTGCCAGCAGGGAGTTGGCCAGCTCCTACAATGAGCAGTTCTTC. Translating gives CASRELASSYNEQFF. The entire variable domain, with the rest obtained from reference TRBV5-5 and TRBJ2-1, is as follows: DAGVTQSPTHLIKTRGQQVTLRCSPISGHKSVSWYQQVLGQGPQFIFQYYEKEERGRGNFPDRFSARQFPNYSSELNVNALLLGDSALYLCASRELASSYNEQFFGPGTRLTVL.

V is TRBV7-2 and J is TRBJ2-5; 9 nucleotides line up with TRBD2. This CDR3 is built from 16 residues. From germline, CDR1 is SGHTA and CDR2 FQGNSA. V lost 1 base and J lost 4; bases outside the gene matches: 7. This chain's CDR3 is CASSLEIAAGGETQYF. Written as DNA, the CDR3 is TGTGCCAGCAGCTTAGAAATAGCAGCGGGAGGAGAGACCCAGTACTTC.

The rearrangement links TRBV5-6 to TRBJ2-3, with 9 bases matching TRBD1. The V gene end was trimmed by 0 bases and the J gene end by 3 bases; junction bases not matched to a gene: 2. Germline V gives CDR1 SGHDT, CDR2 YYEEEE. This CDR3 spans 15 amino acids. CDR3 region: CASSLGQGGTDTQYF. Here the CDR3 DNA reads TGTGCCAGCAGCTTGGGACAGGGGGGGACAGATACGCAGTATTTT.

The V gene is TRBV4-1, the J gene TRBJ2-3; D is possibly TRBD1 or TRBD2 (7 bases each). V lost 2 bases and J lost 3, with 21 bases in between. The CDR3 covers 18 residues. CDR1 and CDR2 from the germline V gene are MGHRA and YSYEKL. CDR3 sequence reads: CASSQSPGGTASTDTQYF. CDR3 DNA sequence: TGCGCCAGCAGCCAATCTCCCGGGGGGACAGCTTCTACAGATACGCAGTATTTT.

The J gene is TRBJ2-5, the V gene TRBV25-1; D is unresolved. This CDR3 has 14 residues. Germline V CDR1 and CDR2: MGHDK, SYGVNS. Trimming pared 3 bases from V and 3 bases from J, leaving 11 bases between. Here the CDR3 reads CASSDSAREETQYF. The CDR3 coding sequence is TGTGCCAGCAGTGATTCGGCTCGAGAAGAGACCCAGTACTTC.

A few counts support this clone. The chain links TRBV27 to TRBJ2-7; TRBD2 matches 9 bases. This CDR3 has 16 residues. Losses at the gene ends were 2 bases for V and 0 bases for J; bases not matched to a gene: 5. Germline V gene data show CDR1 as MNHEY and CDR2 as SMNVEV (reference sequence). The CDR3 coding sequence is TGTGCCAGCAGTTTACGACTAGCGGCCAACTCCTACGAGCAGTACTTC. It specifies CASSLRLAANSYEQYF.

CDR3 protein: CASSLGREGPLNEQFF. The CDR3 DNA reads TGTGCCAGCAGCTTGGGAAGGGAGGGCCCTCTCAATGAGCAGTTCTTC. The chain is built from TRBV7-2 and TRBJ2-1; 7 positions agree with TRBD2. With V trimmed by 3 bases and J by 6 bases, 11 bases remained unmatched. The CDR3 sequence is 16 residues long. The V gene's germline CDR1 is SGHTA and CDR2 FQGNSA.

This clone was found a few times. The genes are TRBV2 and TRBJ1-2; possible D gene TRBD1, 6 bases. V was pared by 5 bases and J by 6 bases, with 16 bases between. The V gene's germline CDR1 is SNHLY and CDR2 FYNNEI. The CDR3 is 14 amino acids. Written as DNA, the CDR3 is TGTGCCAGCAGTTCCCGCCCCAGGGACAATGGCTACACCTTC. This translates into CASSSRPRDNGYTF.

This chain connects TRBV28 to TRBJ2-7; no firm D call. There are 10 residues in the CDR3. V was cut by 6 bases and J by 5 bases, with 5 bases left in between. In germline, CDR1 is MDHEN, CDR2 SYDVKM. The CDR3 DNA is TGTGCCAGCAGGGCGAACGAGCAGTACTTC. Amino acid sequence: CASRANEQYF. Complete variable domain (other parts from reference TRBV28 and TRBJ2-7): DVKVTQSSRYLVKRTGEKVFLECVQDMDHENMFWYRQDPGLGLRLIYFSYDVKMKEKGDIPEGYSVSREKKERFSLILESASTNQTSMYLCASRANEQYFGPGTRLTVT.

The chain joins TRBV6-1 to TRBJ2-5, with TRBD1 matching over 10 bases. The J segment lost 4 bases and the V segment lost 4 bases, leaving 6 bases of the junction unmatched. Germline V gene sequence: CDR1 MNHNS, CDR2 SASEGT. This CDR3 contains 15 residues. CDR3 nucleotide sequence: TGTGCCAGCAGTGGACAGGGGGCACACTCAGAGACCCAGTACTTC. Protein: CASSGQGAHSETQYF.

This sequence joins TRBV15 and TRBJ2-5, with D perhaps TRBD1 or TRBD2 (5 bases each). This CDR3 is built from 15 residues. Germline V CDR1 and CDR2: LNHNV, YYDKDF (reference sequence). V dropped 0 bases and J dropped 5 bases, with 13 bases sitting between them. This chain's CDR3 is CATSRDPGRRETQYF. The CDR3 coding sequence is TGTGCCACCAGCAGAGATCCGGGGCGGCGGGAGACCCAGTACTTC. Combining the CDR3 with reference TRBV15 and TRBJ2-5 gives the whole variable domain DAMVIQNPRYQVTQFGKPVTLSCSQTLNHNVMYWYQQKSSQAPKLLFHYYDKDFNNEADTPDNFQSRRPNTSFCFLDIRSPGLGDTAMYLCATSRDPGRRETQYFGPGTRLLVL.

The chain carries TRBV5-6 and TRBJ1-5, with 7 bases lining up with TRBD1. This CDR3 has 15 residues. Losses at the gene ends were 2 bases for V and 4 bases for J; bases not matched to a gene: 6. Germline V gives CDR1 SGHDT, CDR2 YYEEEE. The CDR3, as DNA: TGTGCCAGCAGCTTAAGGGGGCCCCGGAATCAGCCCCAGCATTTT. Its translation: CASSLRGPRNQPQHF.

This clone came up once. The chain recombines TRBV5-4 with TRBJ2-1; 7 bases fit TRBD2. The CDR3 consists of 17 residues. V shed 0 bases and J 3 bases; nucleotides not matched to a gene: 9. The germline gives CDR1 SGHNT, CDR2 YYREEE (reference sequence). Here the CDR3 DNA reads TGTGCCAGCAGCTTGGCGAGTCGGCTAGCGGACTACAATGAGCAGTTCTTC. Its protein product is CASSLASRLADYNEQFF. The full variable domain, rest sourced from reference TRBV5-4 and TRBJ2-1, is ETGVTQSPTHLIKTRGQQVTLRCSSQSGHNTVSWYQQALGQGPQFIFQYYREEENGRGNFPPRFSGLQFPNYSSELNVNALELDDSALYLCASSLASRLADYNEQFFGPGTRLTVL.

The CDR3 DNA reads TGTGCCAGTAGTAAGGGACGGCAGCAAGCTTATGGCTACACCTTC. It is translated as CASSKGRQQAYGYTF. The genes are TRBV19 and TRBJ1-2; tentatively, D is TRBD1 (5 bases). The CDR3 has 15 residues. The germline V and J ends were trimmed by 4 bases and 5 bases, with 17 bases remaining between them. Germline V lookup: CDR1 LNHDA, CDR2 SQIVND (reference sequence).

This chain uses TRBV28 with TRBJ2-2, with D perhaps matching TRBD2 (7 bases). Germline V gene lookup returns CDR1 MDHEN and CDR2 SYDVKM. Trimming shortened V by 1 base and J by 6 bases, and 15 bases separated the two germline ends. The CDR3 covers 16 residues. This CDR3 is CASSLYGGRKAGELFF. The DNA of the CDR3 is TGTGCCAGCAGTTTATACGGGGGGCGCAAGGCCGGGGAGCTGTTTTTT.

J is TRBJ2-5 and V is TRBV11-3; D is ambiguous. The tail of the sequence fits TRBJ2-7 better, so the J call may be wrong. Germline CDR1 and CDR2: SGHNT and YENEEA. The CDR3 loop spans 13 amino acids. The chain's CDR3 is CASSLTLDTEQYF. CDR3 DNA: TGTGCCAGCAGCTTGACTCTTGACACCGAGCAGTACTTC.